The 13 T cell receptor beta chains given below trace back to one sample, sequenced in a study of PD-L1 blockade in urothelial cancer. Using immunoSEQ multiplex PCR, the repertoire was profiled, and TCRdb retains in-frame clones only, with some absent. This repertoire shows roughly 51,000 clones, 79% found once; its top ten account for roughly a tenth. Time point denoted: pretreatment peripheral blood. The sample here was PBMCs, taken around atezolizumab (anti-PD-L1) treatment. These receptors came from a man aged 70-80 years with urothelial cancer.

V gene TRBV30 combines with J gene TRBJ2-7; D is uncertain. V shed 1 base and J shed 0 bases, with 16 bases lying between them. The germline CDR1 and CDR2 sequences are GTSNPN and SVGIG (reference sequence). CDR3 size: 16 residues. The CDR3: CAWSASHKSSSYEQYF. The CDR3 DNA sequence: TGTGCCTGGAGTGCCTCACACAAATCTAGCTCCTACGAGCAGTACTTC.

This clone showed up just a few times. The V call is TRBV7-8, the J call TRBJ2-2, with D possibly matching TRBD1 (6 bases). The germline gives CDR1 SGHVS, CDR2 FQNEAQ. Trimming stripped 2 bases from V and 7 bases from J, with 11 bases between. The CDR3 runs to 14 residues. CDR3 DNA sequence: TGTGCCAGCAGCTTAAACAGGGCTGGCGGGGAGCTGTTTTTT. Encoded protein: CASSLNRAGGELFF. Looking up the rest from reference TRBV7-8 and TRBJ2-2 gives the full variable domain: GAGVSQSPRYKVAKRGQDVALRCDPISGHVSLFWYQQALGQGPEFLTYFQNEAQLDKSGLPSDRFFAERPEGSVSTLKIQRTQQEDSAVYLCASSLNRAGGELFFGEGSRLTVL.

The chain couples TRBV27 to TRBJ2-1, with D possibly being TRBD2 (6 bases). V was clipped by 6 bases and J by 4 bases, with 19 bases between them. CDR1 is MNHEY, CDR2 SMNVEV, per germline (reference sequence). The CDR3 extends over 16 amino acids. DNA of the CDR3: TGTGCCAGCAGCCGCACGGCTTTAGCGGAATACAATGAGCAGTTCTTC. Its protein is CASSRTALAEYNEQFF.

The chain recombines TRBV18 with TRBJ1-1; 7 bases are a match to TRBD1. V was clipped by 3 bases and J by 6 bases; unmatched bases: 1. Germline loops: CDR1 KGHSH, CDR2 LQKENI. This CDR3 is 12 amino acids long. The CDR3 DNA follows: TGTGCCAGCTCACCGACAGGGCCTGAAGCTTTCTTT. This encodes CASSPTGPEAFF.

The chain couples TRBV11-1 to TRBJ2-7, with 8 bases identical to TRBD1. The CDR3 is 15 amino acids. V shed 1 base and J 0 bases; nucleotides not matched to a gene: 2. Germline V gene lookup returns CDR1 SGHAT and CDR2 FQDESV (reference sequence). The CDR3 is CASSLVQGASYEQYF. The CDR3 DNA sequence: TGTGCCAGCAGCTTAGTCCAGGGGGCCTCCTACGAGCAGTACTTC.

This clone ranks as medium-sized. The rearrangement uses TRBV5-4 and TRBJ1-1; no definite D call. The V gene's germline CDR1 is SGHNT and CDR2 YYREEE (reference sequence). V lost 2 bases, J lost 5 bases, and 10 bases lay in between. This CDR3 is built from 13 residues. The CDR3 nucleotides are TGTGCCAGCAGCTTCTCAGAGGATACTGAAGCTTTCTTT. Amino acids: CASSFSEDTEAFF.

This sequence joins TRBV4-1 and TRBJ2-1; 11 bases line up with TRBD2. This CDR3 is 21 amino acids long. The V gene end was trimmed by 3 bases and the J gene end by 0 bases; junction bases not matched to a gene: 16. Germline V gene lookup returns CDR1 MGHRA and CDR2 YSYEKL. The CDR3 reads CASSQGAGGLAAQSSYNEQFF. The CDR3 DNA sequence: TGCGCCAGCAGCCAGGGGGCTGGGGGACTAGCGGCGCAAAGCTCCTACAATGAGCAGTTCTTC.

The gene calls are TRBV4-1 and TRBJ2-3; D call uncertain. Trimming shortened V by 1 base and J by 4 bases, and 12 bases separated the two germline ends. The CDR3 is 15 residues long. In germline, CDR1 is MGHRA, CDR2 YSYEKL. The CDR3 sequence: CASSQGSMGADTQYF. The CDR3 DNA reads TGCGCCAGCAGCCAAGGGTCCATGGGCGCAGATACGCAGTATTTT.

The rearrangement links TRBV11-3 to TRBJ2-3; TRBD2 matches 9 bases. The CDR3 spans 17 residues. Germline V gene sequence: CDR1 SGHNT, CDR2 YENEEA. Germline trimming cut 4 bases from V and 0 bases from J; bases unmatched to any gene: 8. The chain's CDR3 is CASSSSVTSGSTDTQYF. In nucleotides, the CDR3 is TGTGCCAGCAGCTCCTCAGTGACTAGCGGAAGCACAGATACGCAGTATTTT.

The V call is TRBV2, the J call TRBJ2-7, with 8 positions matching TRBD1. Unmatched junction bases numbered 5, after V lost 6 bases and J lost 4 bases. The CDR3 totals 13 residues. CDR1 is SNHLY, CDR2 FYNNEI, per germline. The CDR3 DNA is TGTGCCAGCAGGGTGGACAGGGAGTACGAGCAGTACTTC. Protein sequence: CASRVDREYEQYF.

The gene calls are TRBV28 and TRBJ2-3, with 9 nucleotides matching TRBD1. This CDR3 is built from 14 residues. The V segment lost 0 bases and the J segment 13 bases; nucleotides outside the gene matches: 8. CDR1 is MDHEN and CDR2 is SYDVKM in the germline V gene. CDR3 DNA: TGTGCCAGCAGTTTATGGGGACAGGGTCAGGAGAAGTATTTT. Its translation is CASSLWGQGQEKYF.

The chain joins TRBV5-4 to TRBJ2-7; D is unclear. The CDR3 consists of 12 residues. With 1 base removed from V and 3 bases from J, the gap between germline ends came to 5 bases. Germline CDR1 is SGHNT and CDR2 is YYREEE (reference sequence). CDR3 bases: TGTGCCAGCAGCTTGAACGGCTACGAGCAGTACTTC. Its translation is CASSLNGYEQYF.

The genes are TRBV28 and TRBJ1-2; D unresolved. V was trimmed by 5 bases and J by 5 bases, leaving 18 bases between them. The CDR3 loop spans 15 amino acids. Per germline, CDR1 MDHEN and CDR2 SYDVKM. CDR3 sequence (DNA): TGTGCCAGCAGTCCTGCAGGCGGGTTGTGGTATGGCTACACCTTC. Translation gives CASSPAGGLWYGYTF.